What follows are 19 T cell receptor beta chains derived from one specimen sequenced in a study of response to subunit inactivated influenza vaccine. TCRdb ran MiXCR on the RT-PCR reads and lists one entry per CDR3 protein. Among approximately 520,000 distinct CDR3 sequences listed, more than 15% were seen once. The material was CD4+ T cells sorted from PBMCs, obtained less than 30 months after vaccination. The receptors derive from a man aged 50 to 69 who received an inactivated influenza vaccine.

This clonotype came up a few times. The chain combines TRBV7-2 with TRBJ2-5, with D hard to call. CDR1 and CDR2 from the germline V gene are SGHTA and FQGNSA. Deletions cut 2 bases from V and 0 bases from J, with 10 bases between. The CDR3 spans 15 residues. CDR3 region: CASSLMSGYQETQYF. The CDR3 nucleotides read TGTGCCAGCAGCTTAATGAGTGGGTACCAAGAGACCCAGTACTTC.

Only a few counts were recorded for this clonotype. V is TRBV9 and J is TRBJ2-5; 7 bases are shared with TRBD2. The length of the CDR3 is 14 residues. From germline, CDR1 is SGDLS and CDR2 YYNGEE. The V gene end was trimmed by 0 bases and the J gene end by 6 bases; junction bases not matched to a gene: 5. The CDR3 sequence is CASSVAPGGKTQYF. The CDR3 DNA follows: TGTGCCAGCAGCGTAGCACCGGGGGGAAAGACCCAGTACTTC. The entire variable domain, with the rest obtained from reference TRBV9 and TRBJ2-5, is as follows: DSGVTQTPKHLITATGQRVTLRCSPRSGDLSVYWYQQSLDQGLQFLIQYYNGEERAKGNILERFSAQQFPDLHSELNLSSLELGDSALYFCASSVAPGGKTQYFGPGTRLLVL.

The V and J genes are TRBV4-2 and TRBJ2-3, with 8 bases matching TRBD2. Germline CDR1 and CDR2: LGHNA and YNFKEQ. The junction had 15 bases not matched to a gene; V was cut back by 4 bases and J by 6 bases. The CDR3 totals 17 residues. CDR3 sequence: CASSPPLGSGAKDTQYF. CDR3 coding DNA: TGTGCCAGCAGCCCCCCGCTGGGTAGCGGGGCAAAGGATACGCAGTATTTT.

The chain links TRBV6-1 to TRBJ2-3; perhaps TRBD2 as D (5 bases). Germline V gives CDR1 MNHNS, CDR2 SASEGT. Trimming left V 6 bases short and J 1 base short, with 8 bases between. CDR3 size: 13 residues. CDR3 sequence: CASRRAGTDTQYF. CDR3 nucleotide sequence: TGTGCCAGCAGGAGGGCCGGCACAGATACGCAGTATTTT.

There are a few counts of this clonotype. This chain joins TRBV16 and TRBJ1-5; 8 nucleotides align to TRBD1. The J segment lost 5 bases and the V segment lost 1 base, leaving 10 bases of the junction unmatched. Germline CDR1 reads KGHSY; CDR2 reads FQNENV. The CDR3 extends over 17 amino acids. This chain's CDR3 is CASSQYGSDRGYQPQHF. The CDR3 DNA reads TGTGCCAGCAGCCAATATGGATCAGACAGGGGTTATCAGCCCCAGCATTTT.

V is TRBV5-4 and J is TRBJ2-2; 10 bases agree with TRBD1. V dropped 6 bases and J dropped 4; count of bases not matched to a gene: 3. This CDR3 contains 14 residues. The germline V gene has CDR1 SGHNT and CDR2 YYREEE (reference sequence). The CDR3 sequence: CASNGQGGTGELFF. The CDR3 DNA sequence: TGTGCCAGCAATGGACAGGGGGGCACCGGGGAGCTGTTTTTT.

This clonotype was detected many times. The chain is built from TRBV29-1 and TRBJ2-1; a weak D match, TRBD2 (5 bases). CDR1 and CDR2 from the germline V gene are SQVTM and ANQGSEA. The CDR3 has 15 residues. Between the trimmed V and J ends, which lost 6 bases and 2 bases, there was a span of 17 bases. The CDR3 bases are TGCAGCGTCTCACCCCCGGGGTTTACCTACAATGAGCAGTTCTTC. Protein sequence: CSVSPPGFTYNEQFF.

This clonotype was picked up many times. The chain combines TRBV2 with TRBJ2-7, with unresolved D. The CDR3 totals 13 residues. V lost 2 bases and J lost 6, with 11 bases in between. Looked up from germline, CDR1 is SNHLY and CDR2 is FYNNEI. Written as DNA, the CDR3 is TGTGCCAGCAGTGAAAGCAGTTGGGGCGAGCAGTACTTC. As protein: CASSESSWGEQYF. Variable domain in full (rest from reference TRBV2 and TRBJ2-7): EPEVTQTPSHQVTQMGQEVILRCVPISNHLYFYWYRQILGQKVEFLVSFYNNEISEKSEIFDDQFSVERPDGSNFTLKIRSTKLEDSAMYFCASSESSWGEQYFGPGTRLTVT.

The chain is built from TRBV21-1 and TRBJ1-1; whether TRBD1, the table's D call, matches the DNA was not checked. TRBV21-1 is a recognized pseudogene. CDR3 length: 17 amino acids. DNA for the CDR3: TGTGCCAGCAGGTTCCCCGTTACAGACAGGGTCGGGGCTGAAGCTTTCTTT. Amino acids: CASRFPVTDRVGAEAFF.

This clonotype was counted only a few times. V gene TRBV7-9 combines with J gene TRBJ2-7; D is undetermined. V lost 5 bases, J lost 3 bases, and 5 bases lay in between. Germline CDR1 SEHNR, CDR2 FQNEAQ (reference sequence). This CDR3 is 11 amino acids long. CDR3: CASSIRYEQYF. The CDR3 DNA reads TGTGCCAGCAGCATCCGCTACGAGCAGTACTTC.

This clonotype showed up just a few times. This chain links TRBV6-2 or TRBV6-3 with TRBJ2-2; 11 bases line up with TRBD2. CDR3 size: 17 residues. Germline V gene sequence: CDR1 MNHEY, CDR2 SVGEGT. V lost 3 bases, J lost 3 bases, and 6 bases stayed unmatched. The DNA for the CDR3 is TGTGCCAGCAGTTATCCTAGCGGGAGGTCGGACACCGGGGAGCTGTTTTTT. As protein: CASSYPSGRSDTGELFF.

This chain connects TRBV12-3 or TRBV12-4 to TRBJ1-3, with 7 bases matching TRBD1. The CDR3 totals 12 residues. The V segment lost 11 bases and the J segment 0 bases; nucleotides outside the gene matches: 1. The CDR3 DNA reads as TGTGCCGACAGGGCCTCTGGAAACACCATATATTTT. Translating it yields CADRASGNTIYF.

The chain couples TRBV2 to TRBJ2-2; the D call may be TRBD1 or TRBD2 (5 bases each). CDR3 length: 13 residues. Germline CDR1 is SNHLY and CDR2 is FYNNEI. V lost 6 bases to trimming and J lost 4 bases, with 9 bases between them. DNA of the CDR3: TGTGCCAGCAGCGGTGGGGGCACCGGGGAGCTGTTTTTT. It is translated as CASSGGGTGELFF.

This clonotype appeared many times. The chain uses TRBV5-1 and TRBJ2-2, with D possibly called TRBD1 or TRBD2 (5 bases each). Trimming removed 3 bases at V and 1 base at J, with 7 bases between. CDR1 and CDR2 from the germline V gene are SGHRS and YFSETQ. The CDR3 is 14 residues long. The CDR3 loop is CASSWDGNTGELFF. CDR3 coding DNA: TGCGCCAGCAGCTGGGACGGGAACACCGGGGAGCTGTTTTTT. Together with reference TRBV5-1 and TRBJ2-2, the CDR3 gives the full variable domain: KAGVTQTPRYLIKTRGQQVTLSCSPISGHRSVSWYQQTPGQGLQFLFEYFSETQRNKGNFPGRFSGRQFSNSRSEMNVSTLELGDSALYLCASSWDGNTGELFFGEGSRLTVL.

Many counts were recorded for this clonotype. CDR3 in amino acids: CASSLSDYGYTF. CDR3 bases: TGTGCCAGCAGTTTGTCCGACTATGGCTACACCTTC. V is TRBV12-3 or TRBV12-4 and J is TRBJ1-2; the D is unclear. The CDR3 is 12 amino acids. Between the trimmed V and J ends, which lost 3 bases and 3 bases, there was a span of 5 bases.

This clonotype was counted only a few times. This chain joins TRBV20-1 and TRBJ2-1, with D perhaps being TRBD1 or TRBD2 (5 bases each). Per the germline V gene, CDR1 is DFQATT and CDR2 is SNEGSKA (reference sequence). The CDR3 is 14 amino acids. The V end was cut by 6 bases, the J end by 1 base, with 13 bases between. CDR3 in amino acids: CSARGVRSYNEQFF. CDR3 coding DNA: TGCAGTGCGAGGGGTGTCAGGTCCTACAATGAGCAGTTCTTC.

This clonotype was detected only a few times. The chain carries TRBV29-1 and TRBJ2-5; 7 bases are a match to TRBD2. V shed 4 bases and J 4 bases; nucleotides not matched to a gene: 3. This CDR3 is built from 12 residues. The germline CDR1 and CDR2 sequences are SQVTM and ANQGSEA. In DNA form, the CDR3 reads TGCAGCGTTGGGGTAGCGGGAGAGACCCAGTACTTC. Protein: CSVGVAGETQYF.

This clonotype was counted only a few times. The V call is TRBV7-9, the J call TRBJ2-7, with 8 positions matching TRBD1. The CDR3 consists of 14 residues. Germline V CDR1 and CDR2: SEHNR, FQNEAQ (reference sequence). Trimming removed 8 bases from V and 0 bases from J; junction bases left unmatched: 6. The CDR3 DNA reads TGTGCCAGCGGCCGGGACAGGAGCTCCTACGAGCAGTACTTC. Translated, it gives CASGRDRSSYEQYF.

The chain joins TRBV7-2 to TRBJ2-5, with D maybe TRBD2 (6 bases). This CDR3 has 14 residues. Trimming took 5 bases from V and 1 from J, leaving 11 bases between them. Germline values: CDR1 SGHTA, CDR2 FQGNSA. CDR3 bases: TGTGCCAGCAGCCAACGGGACTTCCAAGAGACCCAGTACTTC. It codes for CASSQRDFQETQYF.